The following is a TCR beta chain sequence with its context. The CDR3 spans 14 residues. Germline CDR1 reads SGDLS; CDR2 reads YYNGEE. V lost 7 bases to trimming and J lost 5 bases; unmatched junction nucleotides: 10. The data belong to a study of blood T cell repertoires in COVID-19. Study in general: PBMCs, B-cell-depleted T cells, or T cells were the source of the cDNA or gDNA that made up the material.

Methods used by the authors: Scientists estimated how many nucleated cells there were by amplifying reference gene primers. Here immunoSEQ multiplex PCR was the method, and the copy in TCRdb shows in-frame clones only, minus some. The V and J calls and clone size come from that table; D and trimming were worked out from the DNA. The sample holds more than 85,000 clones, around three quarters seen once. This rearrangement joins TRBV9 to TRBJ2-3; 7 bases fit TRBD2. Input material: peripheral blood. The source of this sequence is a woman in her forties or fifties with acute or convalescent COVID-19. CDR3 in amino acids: CASALEPGGDTQYF. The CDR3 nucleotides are TGTGCCAGCGCCCTTGAGCCGGGGGGAGATACGCAGTATTTT.